These 11 T cell receptor beta chains were all obtained from the same sample, sequenced in a study of T cell responses to AZD1222 COVID-19 vaccine. Libraries were prepared by immunoSEQ multiplex PCR; TCRdb keeps only in-frame clonotypes and omits some of them. Of more than 150,000 clones listed, roughly nine tenths are singletons. Sequences were derived from peripheral blood, sampled 28 days after the second AZD1222 dose. All receptors come from an adult who received the AZD1222 COVID-19 vaccine.

This chain links TRBV27 with TRBJ1-6, with no clear D. Germline V gives CDR1 MNHEY, CDR2 SMNVEV (reference sequence). V lost 8 bases and J lost 0, with 5 bases in between. This CDR3 contains 13 residues. The CDR3 coding sequence is TGTGCCAGCCTGAGCTCCTATAATTCACCCCTCCACTTT. As protein: CASLSSYNSPLHF.

The rearrangement uses TRBV7-2 and TRBJ1-1, with a tentative D call TRBD1 (5 bases). The CDR3 is 16 residues long. Germline CDR1 is SGHTA and CDR2 is FQGNSA. V gave up 2 bases and J gave up 1 base, with 14 bases separating them. CDR3 in amino acids: CASSLIWGRTNTEAFF. CDR3 DNA: TGTGCCAGCAGCTTAATTTGGGGCCGGACGAACACTGAAGCTTTCTTT.

The chain is built from TRBV6-6 and TRBJ2-7, with TRBD1 matching over 9 bases. CDR1 is MNHNY and CDR2 is SVGAGI in the germline V gene (reference sequence). V dropped 4 bases and J dropped 6; count of bases not matched to a gene: 7. This CDR3 contains 14 residues. CDR3 sequence: CASSLLRTGAEQYF. The CDR3, as DNA: TGTGCCAGCAGTTTACTCCGGACAGGGGCCGAGCAGTACTTC.

The J gene is TRBJ1-2, the V gene TRBV12-3 or TRBV12-4, with 7 positions matching TRBD1. The V gene end was trimmed by 2 bases and the J gene end by 7 bases; junction bases not matched to a gene: 1. The CDR3 length is 12 residues. The CDR3, as DNA: TGTGCCAGCAGTTTAACAGGGGCTGGCTACACCTTC. This codes for CASSLTGAGYTF.

The CDR3 is CATGGGANTEAFF. CDR3 coding DNA: TGTGCCACTGGAGGAGGGGCGAACACTGAAGCTTTCTTT. The chain combines TRBV10-3 with TRBJ1-1; tentative D call: TRBD1 (5 bases). Germline CDR1 ENHRY, CDR2 SYGVKD. The CDR3 is 13 amino acids. V lost 10 bases to trimming and J lost 1 base, with 13 bases between them.

This sequence joins TRBV18 and TRBJ1-5; D is unresolved. Germline V gives CDR1 KGHSH, CDR2 LQKENI. The CDR3 is made up of 14 amino acids. Trimming cost V 4 bases and J 4 bases, with 11 bases left between them. CDR3 loop: CASSLWTENQPQHF. The CDR3 bases are TGTGCCAGCTCACTTTGGACTGAAAATCAGCCCCAGCATTTT.

V gene TRBV28 combines with J gene TRBJ2-2, with 9 positions matching TRBD2. V was clipped by 2 bases and J by 0 bases; unmatched bases: 7. The CDR3 is 18 amino acids. Germline CDR1 MDHEN, CDR2 SYDVKM. The CDR3 spells CASSLGTLAGSNTGELFF. CDR3 in DNA: TGTGCCAGCAGTTTAGGCACTCTAGCGGGATCGAACACCGGGGAGCTGTTTTTT.

This sequence joins TRBV15 and TRBJ1-1; D remains unclear. V gave up 1 base and J gave up 1 base, with 13 bases separating them. Germline CDR1 and CDR2: LNHNV and YYDKDF (reference sequence). The CDR3 runs to 16 residues. The CDR3 DNA is TGTGCCACCAGCAGAGTGAGGGCAGGCCCGAACACTGAAGCTTTCTTT. Translation gives CATSRVRAGPNTEAFF. Full variable domain (missing parts from reference TRBV15 and TRBJ1-1): DAMVIQNPRYQVTQFGKPVTLSCSQTLNHNVMYWYQQKSSQAPKLLFHYYDKDFNNEADTPDNFQSRRPNTSFCFLDIRSPGLGDTAMYLCATSRVRAGPNTEAFFGQGTRLTVV.

The J gene is TRBJ1-2, the V gene TRBV3-1 (or the pseudogene TRBV3-2); D is unresolved. There are 16 residues in the CDR3. The ends were cut back, 4 bases at V and 5 bases at J, with 20 bases in the middle. Germline V gene data show CDR1 as LGHDT and CDR2 as YNNKEL (reference sequence). The CDR3 region is CASSLRRPATTYGYTF. Written as DNA, the CDR3 is TGTGCCAGCAGCCTAAGACGACCGGCAACTACTTATGGCTACACCTTC.

This clone appeared a single time. The chain uses TRBV12-3 or TRBV12-4 and TRBJ1-2; D gene uncertain. The CDR3 has 11 amino acids. Trimming cost V 7 bases and J 4 bases, with 7 bases left between them. CDR3 amino acids: CASTRSYGYTF. The DNA for the CDR3 is TGTGCCAGCACCCGGAGCTATGGCTACACCTTC.

The V gene is TRBV7-2, the J gene TRBJ2-7, with 7 bases matching TRBD1. This CDR3 is 14 amino acids long. In germline, CDR1 is SGHTA, CDR2 FQGNSA. V shed 3 bases, J shed 1 base, and the junction held 3 bases outside the gene matches. Here the CDR3 reads CASSLQGVSYEQYF. The CDR3 DNA is TGTGCCAGCAGCTTGCAGGGGGTGTCCTACGAGCAGTACTTC.